Listed here are 27 T cell receptor beta chains from one sample, sequenced in a study of blood T cell repertoires in COVID-19. Clones were read by immunoSEQ multiplex PCR, and TCRdb kept only the in-frame ones, dropping some. The data contain around 200,000 clones, around 85% of them singletons. Sequenced material: peripheral blood. These receptors all stem from a person between 65 and 79 years old with COVID-19, enrolled during active disease.

This chain connects TRBV9 to TRBJ2-7; 9 bases are a match to TRBD2. The J segment lost 4 bases and the V segment lost 2 bases, leaving 4 bases of the junction unmatched. This CDR3 is built from 14 residues. In germline, CDR1 is SGDLS, CDR2 YYNGEE. DNA of the CDR3: TGTGCCAGCAGCGTTAGCGGGAGCCTTTACGAGCAGTACTTC. Amino acid sequence: CASSVSGSLYEQYF.

The chain uses TRBV19 and TRBJ2-2, with D maybe TRBD1 (6 bases). Germline CDR1 reads LNHDA; CDR2 reads SQIVND (reference sequence). V was cut by 6 bases and J by 4 bases, with 15 bases left in between. This CDR3 has 15 residues. The CDR3 sequence is CASRGRGRLTGELFF. The CDR3 region has the DNA TGTGCCAGTAGGGGCAGGGGTCGACTCACCGGGGAGCTGTTTTTT. The full variable domain, completed using reference TRBV19 and TRBJ2-2, is DGGITQSPKYLFRKEGQNVTLSCEQNLNHDAMYWYRQDPGQGLRLIYYSQIVNDFQKGDIAEGYSVSREKKESFPLTVTSAQKNPTAFYLCASRGRGRLTGELFFGEGSRLTVL.

The chain is built from TRBV28 and TRBJ2-7, with 11 bases that match TRBD2. Germline CDR1 and CDR2: MDHEN and SYDVKM. The CDR3 totals 12 residues. After removal of 8 bases from V and 5 bases from J, the junction contained 2 bases not matched to a gene. The CDR3 sequence: CASLGLADEQYF. CDR3 nucleotides: TGTGCCAGCCTGGGACTAGCGGACGAGCAGTACTTC.

CDR3 in amino acids: CASSLIGTGGQETQYF. The CDR3 coding sequence is TGTGCCAGCAGCCTCATCGGTACGGGGGGACAAGAGACCCAGTACTTC. The chain couples TRBV7-7 to TRBJ2-5, with 7 bases lining up with TRBD2. Trimming cost V 5 bases and J 2 bases; bases outside gene matches: 11. The CDR3 has 16 residues. Looked up from germline, CDR1 is SSHAT and CDR2 is FNYEAQ (reference sequence).

The chain employs TRBV18 and TRBJ2-7; D might be TRBD1 (6 bases). Germline CDR1 KGHSH, CDR2 LQKENI. The CDR3 runs to 14 residues. V was trimmed by 2 bases and J by 6 bases, leaving 14 bases between them. CDR3 amino acids: CASSPAQQGTEQYF. CDR3 coding DNA: TGTGCCAGCTCACCAGCTCAACAGGGAACCGAGCAGTACTTC.

The gene calls are TRBV10-3 and TRBJ1-1; TRBD1 agrees at 7 bases. This CDR3 spans 13 amino acids. V lost 2 bases, J lost 3 bases, and 0 bases stayed unmatched. Germline V CDR1 and CDR2: ENHRY, SYGVKD. The CDR3 DNA is TGTGCCATCAGTGAGCAGGGGGACACTGAAGCTTTCTTT. Protein sequence: CAISEQGDTEAFF.

This chain joins TRBV28 and TRBJ2-3; D is perhaps TRBD2 (7 bases). Trimming cost V 7 bases and J 0 bases, with 20 bases left between them. The length of the CDR3 is 17 residues. Germline CDR1 and CDR2: MDHEN and SYDVKM. The CDR3 sequence: CASIKDRAGISTDTQYF. The CDR3, as DNA: TGTGCCAGCATCAAGGACAGAGCGGGAATCAGCACAGATACGCAGTATTTT.

This clone was observed once. V gene TRBV7-2 combines with J gene TRBJ2-3, with TRBD2 as a possible D gene (6 bases). There are 16 residues in the CDR3. The V gene's germline CDR1 is SGHTA and CDR2 FQGNSA. V was trimmed by 2 bases and J by 3 bases, leaving 15 bases between them. The chain's CDR3 is CASSLSSGVGTDTQYF. The CDR3 region has the DNA TGTGCCAGCAGCTTAAGTTCGGGAGTGGGTACAGATACGCAGTATTTT.

This rearrangement joins TRBV12-5 to TRBJ1-5; D gene unclear. In germline, CDR1 is LGHNT, CDR2 FRNRAP. This CDR3 comprises 13 residues. Deletions cut 8 bases from V and 0 bases from J, with 8 bases between. The DNA for the CDR3 is TGTGCTAGTCAACGGGATAGCAATCAGCCCCAGCATTTT. Its protein is CASQRDSNQPQHF. The variable domain in full, completed from reference TRBV12-5 and TRBJ1-5, reads DARVTQTPRHKVTEMGQEVTMRCQPILGHNTVFWYRQTMMQGLELLAYFRNRAPLDDSGMPKDRFSAEMPDATLATLKIQPSEPRDSAVYFCASQRDSNQPQHFGDGTRLSIL.

V and J are TRBV28 and TRBJ1-2, with TRBD1 identical over 7 bases. V trimming: 2 bases; J trimming: 0 bases; junction bases outside the gene matches: 12. This CDR3 is 18 amino acids long. The germline gives CDR1 MDHEN, CDR2 SYDVKM. CDR3 nucleotide sequence: TGTGCCAGCAGTTTACAGGCAGGGGGACAATCAGCTAACTATGGCTACACCTTC. This encodes CASSLQAGGQSANYGYTF.

The CDR3 DNA reads as TGTGCCAGCAGCTTAGCTAGACTAGCGGGAGTAAAAACCGGGGAGCTGTTTTTT. It is translated as CASSLARLAGVKTGELFF. This rearrangement joins TRBV7-8 to TRBJ2-2; TRBD2 aligns across 12 bases. The CDR3 spans 18 residues. In germline, CDR1 is SGHVS, CDR2 FQNEAQ. V lost 0 bases to trimming and J lost 5 bases; unmatched junction nucleotides: 7.

The CDR3 is CASNRARPQHF. CDR3 in DNA: TGTGCCAGCAACCGCGCCCGGCCCCAGCATTTT. The chain is built from TRBV5-8 and TRBJ1-5; D is undetermined. Germline assignment: CDR1 SGHTS and CDR2 YDEGEE. This CDR3 has 11 amino acids. Trimming removed 6 bases at V and 9 bases at J, with 10 bases between.

This chain links TRBV11-1 with TRBJ2-1; possible D gene TRBD1, 6 bases. V shed 4 bases and J shed 11 bases, with 15 bases lying between them. This CDR3 is built from 13 residues. Germline CDR1 SGHAT, CDR2 FQDESV (reference sequence). The CDR3 loop reads CASSSQQGVKQFF. DNA of the CDR3: TGTGCCAGCAGCTCTCAACAGGGTGTGAAGCAGTTCTTC.

This chain uses TRBV6-2 or TRBV6-3 with TRBJ1-5, with D perhaps TRBD1 (5 bases). CDR1 MNHEY and CDR2 SVGEGT come from the germline V gene. There are 17 residues in the CDR3. Deletions cut 2 bases from V and 5 bases from J, with 19 bases between. The CDR3 DNA sequence: TGTGCCAGCAGTTACGTAGGGGCAGCGGGCGTCCATCAGCCCCAGCATTTT. Encoded protein: CASSYVGAAGVHQPQHF.

This chain joins TRBV18 and TRBJ2-5; 10 nucleotides line up with TRBD2. Germline V gene sequence: CDR1 KGHSH, CDR2 LQKENI. There are 13 residues in the CDR3. J lost 4 bases, V lost 4 bases, and 0 bases had no gene match. The CDR3 DNA reads as TGTGCCAGCTCACGACTAGCGGGAGAGACCCAGTACTTC. This encodes CASSRLAGETQYF.

The chain combines TRBV5-4 with TRBJ2-5, with 13 bases that match TRBD2. The J segment lost 1 base and the V segment lost 4 bases, leaving 13 bases of the junction unmatched. CDR1 and CDR2 from the germline V gene are SGHNT and YYREEE (reference sequence). CDR3 length equals 19 residues. CDR3 region: CASSLAGVRLAGGQETQYF. DNA of the CDR3: TGTGCCAGCAGCCTGGCCGGGGTCAGACTAGCGGGGGGCCAAGAGACCCAGTACTTC.

This chain joins TRBV28 and TRBJ1-5; TRBD1 agrees at 7 bases. The CDR3 contains 14 residues. In germline, CDR1 is MDHEN, CDR2 SYDVKM. V shed 6 bases, J shed 4 bases, and the junction held 6 bases outside the gene matches. This CDR3 reads CASRVQGSNQPQHF. The DNA for the CDR3 is TGTGCCAGCAGAGTACAGGGGTCGAATCAGCCCCAGCATTTT. Supplemented by reference TRBV28 and TRBJ1-5, the full variable domain reads DVKVTQSSRYLVKRTGEKVFLECVQDMDHENMFWYRQDPGLGLRLIYFSYDVKMKEKGDIPEGYSVSREKKERFSLILESASTNQTSMYLCASRVQGSNQPQHFGDGTRLSIL.

The chain joins TRBV25-1 to TRBJ2-1, with D tentatively TRBD1 (6 bases). This CDR3 spans 13 amino acids. Germline loops: CDR1 MGHDK, CDR2 SYGVNS. Deletions cut 7 bases from V and 0 bases from J, with 7 bases between. DNA of the CDR3: TGTGCCAGCAAGGACAGCTCCTACAATGAGCAGTTCTTC. Its translation: CASKDSSYNEQFF.

This chain uses TRBV11-2 with TRBJ1-1, with TRBD1 matching over 7 bases. The V and J ends lost 5 bases and 5 bases, in that order; junction bases with no gene match: 8. Germline CDR1 SGHAT, CDR2 FQNNGV. The CDR3 length is 14 residues. The CDR3: CASSPSTGLTEAFF. CDR3 coding DNA: TGTGCCAGCAGCCCATCGACAGGGTTAACTGAAGCTTTCTTT.

The genes are TRBV4-3 and TRBJ2-4; 11 bases fit TRBD2. CDR1 is LGHNA, CDR2 YSLEER, per germline. The CDR3 length is 18 residues. With 1 base clipped from V and 0 bases from J, the junction kept 5 bases outside the gene matches. In DNA form, the CDR3 reads TGCGCCAGCAGCCAAGGACTAGCGGGACAGTTAGCCAAAAACATTCAGTACTTC. This translates into CASSQGLAGQLAKNIQYF.

V and J are TRBV4-3 and TRBJ2-5, with TRBD2 matching over 13 bases. With V trimmed by 3 bases and J by 4 bases, 8 bases remained unmatched. Germline CDR1 is LGHNA and CDR2 is YSLEER. There are 17 residues in the CDR3. The DNA for the CDR3 is TGCGCCAGCAGCCAGACCACTAGCGGGAGGGTGGGAGAGACCCAGTACTTC. The encoded protein is CASSQTTSGRVGETQYF.

This clone was recorded once. V is TRBV9 and J is TRBJ1-6; D gene unclear. The CDR3 spans 13 residues. Between the trimmed V and J ends, which lost 4 bases and 8 bases, there was a span of 10 bases. CDR1 is SGDLS and CDR2 is YYNGEE in the germline V gene. The DNA for the CDR3 is TGTGCCAGCAGCCCCCGGGAGGATTCACCCCTCCACTTT. Amino acid sequence: CASSPREDSPLHF.

The gene calls are TRBV6-2 or TRBV6-3 and TRBJ2-7, with 13 bases fitting TRBD2. The V and J ends lost 0 bases and 7 bases, in that order; junction bases with no gene match: 6. The CDR3 extends over 16 amino acids. Germline V CDR1 and CDR2: MNHEY, SVGEGT. The DNA for the CDR3 is TGTGCCAGCAGTTACTCCTGGACTAGCGGGAGTGGTGAGCAGTACTTC. Translation gives CASSYSWTSGSGEQYF.

The chain joins TRBV2 to TRBJ1-2; 7 bases line up with TRBD1. Germline V gives CDR1 SNHLY, CDR2 FYNNEI. The CDR3 covers 15 residues. J was trimmed by 0 bases and V by 6 bases; bases with no gene match: 7. CDR3 amino acids: CASRKDREANYGYTF. CDR3 DNA: TGTGCCAGCAGGAAAGACAGGGAGGCTAACTATGGCTACACCTTC. Combining the CDR3 with reference TRBV2 and TRBJ1-2 gives the whole variable domain EPEVTQTPSHQVTQMGQEVILRCVPISNHLYFYWYRQILGQKVEFLVSFYNNEISEKSEIFDDQFSVERPDGSNFTLKIRSTKLEDSAMYFCASRKDREANYGYTFGSGTRLTVV.

The chain employs TRBV6-6 and TRBJ1-4, with 7 bases aligning to TRBD1. Per the germline V gene, CDR1 is MNHNY and CDR2 is SVGAGI (reference sequence). Trimming at V came to 4 bases and at J to 7 bases, leaving 9 bases not matched to a gene. The CDR3 sequence is 15 residues long. In DNA, the CDR3 is TGTGCCAGCAGTTCCCTTGACAGGGCGGGTGAAAAACTGTTTTTT. It codes for CASSSLDRAGEKLFF.

The rearrangement uses TRBV2 and TRBJ1-4; 8 bases agree with TRBD1. This CDR3 spans 15 amino acids. The germline gives CDR1 SNHLY, CDR2 FYNNEI. V lost 6 bases, J lost 5 bases, and 8 bases stayed unmatched. CDR3 sequence: CASRVGTGANEKLFF. The DNA of the CDR3 is TGTGCCAGCAGAGTGGGGACAGGAGCCAATGAAAAACTGTTTTTT.

The chain is built from TRBV6-6 and TRBJ2-2; possible D gene TRBD2, 6 bases. CDR3 length equals 16 residues. CDR1 MNHNY and CDR2 SVGAGI come from the germline V gene (reference sequence). Trimming cost V 7 bases and J 7 bases, with 22 bases left between them. The CDR3 DNA is TGTGCCAGCAACCCGACTGCAACCGGCGGGGTCGGGGAGCTGTTTTTT. Residues: CASNPTATGGVGELFF.